Listed below are T cell receptor beta chains from one sample, sequenced in a study. TCRdb re-analysed the 5' RACE reads in MiXCR, keeping a single row per CDR3 protein. Counted here are 7,200 or so distinct CDR3 sequences, roughly 37% occurring once; the ten biggest clones make up approximately 4.4%. Sequences were obtained from memory CD4+ T cells sorted from blood. The receptor source for this set is a female donor with breast cancer. Each CDR3 is given with its conserved first and last residue. The D gene is left open where the match is weak. Size tells how often a clone was seen (once, few, many) or the class of an expanded clone, and some rows leave it out.

size: few
D: .
J: TRBJ1-3
V: TRBV5-1
CDR3: CASSFNIGNTIYF
DNA: TGCGCCAGCAGCTTCAACATTGGAAACACCATATATTTT

size: .
D: .
J: TRBJ1-1
V: TRBV12-3/TRBV12-4
CDR3: CASRSDGGNTEAFF
DNA: TGTGCCAGCAGATCCGACGGGGGGAACACTGAAGCTTTCTTT

size: few
D: .
J: TRBJ1-1
V: TRBV5-6
CDR3: CASSGGIRMNTEAFF
DNA: TGTGCCAGCAGCGGGGGGATAAGGATGAACACTGAAGCTTTCTTT

size: few
D: TRBD1
J: TRBJ1-5
V: TRBV5-5
CDR3: CASSIGDSRQNQPQHF
DNA: TGTGCCAGCAGCATTGGGGACAGCAGGCAGAATCAGCCCCAGCATTTT

size: .
D: .
J: TRBJ1-5
V: TRBV5-6
CDR3: CASSLVGQPQHF
DNA: TGTGCCAGCAGCTTGGTAGGACAGCCCCAGCATTTT

size: few
D: .
J: TRBJ2-2
V: TRBV4-1
CDR3: CASQGFGALWTGELFF
DNA: TGCGCCAGCCAGGGGTTCGGGGCCCTGTGGACCGGGGAGCTGTTTTTT

size: .
D: TRBD1
J: TRBJ1-2
V: TRBV29-1
CDR3: CSIGQGASYGYTF
DNA: TGCAGCATTGGACAGGGGGCTAGCTATGGCTACACCTTC

size: .
D: .
J: TRBJ2-7
V: TRBV13
CDR3: CASSVTGWYEQYF
DNA: TGTGCCAGCAGCGTCACAGGTTGGTACGAGCAGTACTTC

size: .
D: .
J: TRBJ1-1
V: TRBV20-1
CDR3: CSAIGRNTEAFF
DNA: TGCAGTGCAATCGGTAGGAACACTGAAGCTTTCTTT

size: few
D: .
J: TRBJ2-3
V: TRBV3-1
CDR3: CASSQDLRGPQYF
DNA: TGTGCCAGCAGCCAAGATCTGAGGGGACCGCAGTATTTT

size: .
D: .
J: TRBJ2-1
V: TRBV20-1
CDR3: CSAPAPPSNERFF
DNA: TGCAGTGCTCCTGCCCCTCCGTCCAATGAGCGGTTCTTC

size: .
D: .
J: TRBJ2-7
V: TRBV12-2
CDR3: CASRLSGMGEQYF
DNA: TGTGCAAGTCGCTTATCAGGGATGGGCGAGCAGTACTTC

size: .
D: .
J: TRBJ1-1
V: TRBV7-2
CDR3: CASSNTPPGLNTEAFF
DNA: TGTGCCAGCAGCAACACCCCCCCGGGTTTGAACACTGAAGCTTTCTTT

size: .
D: .
J: TRBJ1-1
V: TRBV20-1
CDR3: CSARGGLGNTEAFF
DNA: TGCAGTGCTAGAGGGGGGCTTGGGAACACTGAAGCTTTCTTT

size: .
D: .
J: TRBJ2-3
V: TRBV7-6
CDR3: CASSLAPGKAQYF
DNA: TGTGCCAGCAGCTTAGCGCCCGGGAAGGCGCAGTATTTT

size: medium-sized
D: .
J: TRBJ1-1
V: TRBV20-1
CDR3: CRAPRGSVNTEAFF
DNA: TGCAGGGCCCCGCGAGGGTCTGTGAACACTGAAGCTTTCTTT

size: .
D: .
J: TRBJ1-5
V: TRBV7-8
CDR3: CASSLLRAQPQHF
DNA: TGTGCCAGCAGCTTACTCCGCGCCCAGCCCCAGCATTTT

size: .
D: .
J: TRBJ2-4
V: TRBV20-1
CDR3: CSASAKNIQYF
DNA: TGCAGTGCTAGCGCCAAAAACATTCAGTACTTC

size: few
D: TRBD2
J: TRBJ2-1
V: TRBV7-2
CDR3: CASSSRTSGSPIPSEQFF
DNA: TGTGCCAGCAGCTCGAGGACTAGCGGGAGCCCAATCCCCTCTGAGCAGTTCTTC

size: few
D: .
J: TRBJ1-5
V: TRBV20-1
CDR3: CSAWGIDQPQHF
DNA: TGCAGTGCCTGGGGTATAGATCAGCCCCAGCATTTT

size: medium-sized
D: .
J: TRBJ2-5
V: TRBV30
CDR3: CAWSVGYQETQYF
DNA: TGTGCCTGGAGTGTGGGGTACCAAGAGACCCAGTACTTC

size: few
D: .
J: TRBJ1-1
V: TRBV29-1
CDR3: CSVYRAHTEAFF
DNA: TGCAGCGTATACAGGGCCCACACTGAAGCTTTCTTT

size: .
D: TRBD2
J: TRBJ2-2
V: TRBV4-2
CDR3: CASSLSGITGELFF
DNA: TGTGCCAGCAGCCTTAGCGGGATCACCGGGGAGCTGTTTTTT

size: once
D: .
J: TRBJ1-5
V: TRBV4-1
CDR3: CASSQVPGNQPQHF
DNA: TGCGCCAGCAGCCAAGTGCCAGGGAATCAGCCCCAGCATTTT

size: .
D: .
J: TRBJ2-7
V: TRBV12-2
CDR3: CAPPMGRPYEQYF
DNA: TGTGCACCACCGATGGGTCGACCTTACGAGCAGTACTTC

size: few
D: TRBD2
J: TRBJ2-1
V: TRBV20-1
CDR3: CSAQRGGLYNEQFF
DNA: TGCAGTGCGCAGCGGGGGGGCTTGTACAATGAGCAGTTCTTC

size: .
D: TRBD1
J: TRBJ1-1
V: TRBV12-3/TRBV12-4
CDR3: CASSTGAAEAFF
DNA: TGTGCCAGCAGCACAGGGGCAGCTGAAGCTTTCTTT

size: .
D: .
J: TRBJ2-3
V: TRBV25-1
CDR3: CASGGITSTDTQYF
DNA: TGTGCCTCAGGGGGGATTACGAGCACAGATACGCAGTATTTT

size: .
D: .
J: TRBJ2-3
V: TRBV20-1
CDR3: CSAGQGFTDTQYF
DNA: TGCAGTGCAGGCCAGGGCTTCACAGATACGCAGTATTTT

size: .
D: TRBD2
J: TRBJ2-5
V: TRBV15
CDR3: CATSSGVAGGLQMTQYF
DNA: TGTGCCACCAGCAGTGGGGTAGCGGGGGGACTTCAAATGACCCAGTACTTC